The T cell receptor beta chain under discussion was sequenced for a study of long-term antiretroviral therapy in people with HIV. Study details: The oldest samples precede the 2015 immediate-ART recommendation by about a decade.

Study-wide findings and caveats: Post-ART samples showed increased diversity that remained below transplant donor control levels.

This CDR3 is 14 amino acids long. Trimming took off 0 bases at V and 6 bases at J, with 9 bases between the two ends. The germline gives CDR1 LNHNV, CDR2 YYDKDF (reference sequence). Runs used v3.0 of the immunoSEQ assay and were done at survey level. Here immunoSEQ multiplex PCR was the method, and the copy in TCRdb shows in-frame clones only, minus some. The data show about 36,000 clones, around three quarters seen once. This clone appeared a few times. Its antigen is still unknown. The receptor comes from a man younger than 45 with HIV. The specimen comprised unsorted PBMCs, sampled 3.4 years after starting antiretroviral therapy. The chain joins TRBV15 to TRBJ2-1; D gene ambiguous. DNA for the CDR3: TGTGCCACCAGCAGAGATTGGGCCTCCAATGAGCAGTTCTTC. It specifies CATSRDWASNEQFF. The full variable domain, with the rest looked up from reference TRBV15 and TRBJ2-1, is DAMVIQNPRYQVTQFGKPVTLSCSQTLNHNVMYWYQQKSSQAPKLLFHYYDKDFNNEADTPDNFQSRRPNTSFCFLDIRSPGLGDTAMYLCATSRDWASNEQFFGPGTRLTVL.